This TCR beta chain was captured in a study of blood T cell repertoires in COVID-19. Looking at the study overall: Whether acute or convalescent, the COVID-19 samples came from the United States, Italy and Spain. T cells, B-cell-depleted T cells, or PBMCs provided the cDNA or gDNA that served as material.

Some clones are missing from TCRdb's copy, which holds only in-frame ones; the method was immunoSEQ multiplex PCR. The data show 200,000 or so clones, 87% seen once. The CDR3 consists of 17 residues. The germline V and J ends were trimmed by 0 bases and 0 bases, with 14 bases remaining between them. Germline lookup yields CDR1 KGHSH and CDR2 LQKENI. V and J are TRBV18 and TRBJ1-1, with D unresolved. Sequenced sample: peripheral blood. This TCR was recovered from a man aged 40-50 years with active or convalescent COVID-19. As DNA, the CDR3 is TGTGCCAGCTCACCACCGCCGGGGAGGGTCATGAACACTGAAGCTTTCTTT. Its translation: CASSPPPGRVMNTEAFF.